The present T cell receptor (beta chain) was sequenced within a study of prognosis after radiotherapy for stage I lung cancer. The overall study: Alongside stereotactic body radiotherapy, concurrent therapy was given to no patient.

The V gene end was trimmed by 9 bases and the J gene end by 9 bases; junction bases not matched to a gene: 9. This CDR3 contains 12 residues. Germline V CDR1 and CDR2: MNHEY, SVGEGT. Starting from genomic DNA, TCR beta CDR3 was amplified through two-round multiplex PCR. The first round of PCR was done with primers that matched each TRBV and TRBJ gene. TCRdb called the multiplex PCR reads again in MiXCR, with one record for every CDR3 protein. The sample consists of around 31,000 distinct CDR3 sequences, about half of them appearing once. The chain employs TRBV6-2 or TRBV6-3 and TRBJ2-3; 7 positions match TRBD1. The material was PBMCs, obtained before or after stereotactic body radiation therapy (not recorded which). The sequence was obtained from a donor over 45 with non-small cell lung cancer. Here the CDR3 DNA reads TGTGCCAGATTGCAGGGGGTTGACACGCAGTATTTT. The encoded protein is CARLQGVDTQYF.